This TCR beta chain was sequenced in a study of blood T cell repertoires in COVID-19. Study-level information: The analysed material was cDNA or gDNA that came from T cells, B-cell-depleted T cells, or PBMCs.

As handled by the study authors: Amplification of reference gene primers provided the estimated nucleated cell counts. Only in-frame clones appear in the TCRdb table, and some are missing; sequencing was by immunoSEQ multiplex PCR. V, J and clone size are those of that table, while D and trimming were read from the DNA. The sample gives 200,000 to 250,000 clones, roughly 89% of which show up once; more than 3.5% is in the top ten. Participant ages covered about 18 to 90 years across 24 US areas. Cohorts were assigned according to the clinical history that participants reported. Germline-derived CDR1 and CDR2 are SNHLY and FYNNEI. V lost 4 bases and J 7 bases, leaving 11 bases between the germline ends. CDR3 size: 13 residues.

Sequencing input: PBMCs or T cells enriched from blood (not recorded which). The source is a woman between 40 and 55 years old with acute COVID-19. This chain connects TRBV2 to TRBJ1-5, with a possible D match to TRBD1 (5 bases). The CDR3 bases are TGTGCCAGCAGTGCCATGGGGCAACAGCCCCAGCATTTT. Its translation is CASSAMGQQPQHF.